This TCR beta chain was found in a study of blood T cells in healthy people across ages (dated by TCRdb to the mid-2010s). Background on the whole study: Template switching captured roughly one uniquely barcoded TCR beta cDNA molecule per two T cells in model experiments. The study measured age-related changes in TCR beta repertoire diversity using deep sequencing normalized with unique cDNA molecular identifiers. The donors were divided into four age groups: young (average approximately 16 years), middle-aged (under 40), aged (approximately 62) and long-lived (more than 75). For two donors (one aged 18 to 29 and one aged 80 or older), the study analyzed two additional independent replicas of 1 million unique cDNA reads from the same blood draw. Results the study describes overall, beyond this receptor: The CMV infection status of donors was not known, potentially confounding age-related changes in expanded clonotypes. Compared with the aged group, the long-lived group had more naive CD4+ T cells, fewer expanded clones and increased TCR diversity, suggesting age selection. Total diversity estimates from one million sequenced T cells were considered lower bounds and underestimates. Observed TCR beta diversity correlated strongly with the percentage of naive T cells measured by flow cytometry. Observed TCR beta diversity per million T cells fell roughly linearly with age, and a significant reduction was already apparent by age about 36. Conclusive comparison of naive and antigen-experienced compartments was prevented by the profiling of bulk unsorted PBMCs.

Measured from the cysteine to the phenylalanine, the CDR3 is 15 residues long. Just the 45-base CDR3 DNA is kept, in frame starting at base 1. The germline V gene provides CDR1 ENHRY and CDR2 SYGVKD. Germline trimming: 3 bases from V, 2 bases from J; junction bases outside gene matches: 4. Concerning this clonotype itself: The antigen it recognizes is unknown. One base away there is no much larger clone; base qualities are not given.

Libraries were constructed by 5' RACE. The reads were generated on an Illumina HiSeq 2500. A second PCR of roughly 6 to 12 cycles was run with a J-beta primer mix and a sample-barcoded 5' primer. A unique molecular identifier was introduced onto each TCR beta cDNA molecule by a template-switch 5' adaptor carrying 12 random nucleotides. Each sample yielded at least 2.5 million CDR3-containing paired-end reads. First-strand cDNA synthesis was performed from all RNA using the Mint cDNA synthesis kit, with priming by a TRBC-specific oligonucleotide. After uracil-DNA glycosylase treatment, a first 18-cycle PCR used universal primers M1SS and BC2_uni_R on all cDNA. Processing in the source paper ran as follows. For normalization, 1 million high-quality reads, each with a distinct molecular identifier, were randomly selected from each sample. Instead of being binned into consensus sequences, reads that shared molecular identifiers were thrown out. MiTCR, run with a Q25 quality threshold and the strictest error-elimination algorithm, handled CDR3 identification, clonotype clustering and error correction. A nonparametric unseen species model with Euler transformation was used to estimate lower-bound total TCR beta diversity. TCRdb took the public reads, trimmed them with fastp at Q25, ran MiXCR for clone calling and kept in-frame beta chains. Every distinct CDR3 protein forms one entry, paired with its most common genes and DNA. TCRdb, rather than the study authors, made the V and J calls. The sample table shows approximately 490,000 distinct CDR3 sequences, and more than 20% are seen once. The ten largest clones take up around 10% of the sample.

Donors were a few dozen systemically healthy Caucasian individuals from Russia aged roughly 6 to 90 years. Each donor gave around 9.8 milliliters of peripheral blood, collected into EDTA-treated Vacutainer tubes. Ficoll-Paque density-gradient centrifugation was used to isolate PBMCs, with at least 7 million obtained per sample. Total RNA was extracted from PBMCs with Trizol reagent, with at least 5 micrograms obtained per sample. Naive CD45RAhigh/CD27high T cell percentages were measured by flow cytometry on a PBMC aliquot from every donor. The same sample was also studied in work on T cells of mothers and their children. The second study also describes: The donors were nine systemically healthy Caucasian individuals, made up of three mothers and their six children. cDNA synthesis used all of the extracted RNA, with about 1.5 ug of RNA in each 15 ul reaction. In the second PCR, the M1S primer introduced both the sample barcodes and 2-4 random nucleotides. Over 9.5 million TCR beta CDR3 reads were obtained for each mother, and approximately 2.9 million reads were obtained for each child. TCR recombination output is similarly shaped by thymic selection in related and unrelated pairs, with a minor effect exerted by inherited differences. Normalized repertoire overlap was always slightly but never significantly higher in related than unrelated mother-child pairs. With a sensitivity of about 100 clones per million clonotypes, no persistent microchimeric T cell clones were detected. The study used deep NGS to compare TCR beta repertoires of mothers and children, seeking features distinguishing related mother-child pairs from unrelated individuals. Mothers averaged around 43 +/- 4 years of age and children averaged around 10 +/- 4 years. Libraries were sequenced on Illumina HiSeq 2000 with 100+100 nt paired-end reads after adapter ligation with NEBNext reagents. To prevent cross-contamination, the mother and child libraries were prepared one month apart and sequenced in separate runs. Between roughly 450,000 and 2,000,000 distinct TCR beta clonotypes were identified per donor. Naive TCR beta clonotypes were estimated from low-frequency clonotypes matched to each donor's FACS-determined naive share, without sorting.

The receptor chain draws on TRBV10-3 and TRBJ2-5; the central 9 bases match TRBD2. Material: blood. This TCR was recovered from a boy aged 5 to 17 in good health. The DNA reads as follows: TGTGCCATCAGTGAAGGGGCGGGAGGGCAAGAGACCCAGTACTTC. This gives the protein CAISEGAGGQETQYF.